The next 15 T cell receptor beta chains were all read from a single sample in a study of early T cells in non-severe SARS-CoV-2 infection. TCRdb redid the calling of the 5' RACE reads with MiXCR, one entry per CDR3 protein. Of 70,000 to 85,000 distinct CDR3 sequences listed, approximately 13% are singletons. What was sequenced was whole blood. The receptors originated from an adult who was a healthcare worker with PCR-confirmed SARS-CoV-2 infection or an uninfected control (not recorded which).

The chain recombines TRBV2 with TRBJ2-7; 8 bases agree with TRBD1. The CDR3 sequence is 15 residues long. V gave up 6 bases and J gave up 0 bases; unmatched junction bases: 7. Germline-derived CDR1 and CDR2 are SNHLY and FYNNEI. The CDR3 loop reads CASSGQGGGSYEQYF. CDR3 DNA sequence: TGTGCCAGCAGCGGACAGGGCGGTGGCTCCTACGAGCAGTACTTC. Full variable domain (missing parts from reference TRBV2 and TRBJ2-7): EPEVTQTPSHQVTQMGQEVILRCVPISNHLYFYWYRQILGQKVEFLVSFYNNEISEKSEIFDDQFSVERPDGSNFTLKIRSTKLEDSAMYFCASSGQGGGSYEQYFGPGTRLTVT.

In its sample, this clonotype was seen many times. V and J are TRBV20-1 and TRBJ2-7; D is unresolved. V gave up 3 bases and J gave up 2 bases, with 8 bases separating them. The CDR3 loop spans 12 amino acids. Germline CDR1 and CDR2: DFQATT and SNEGSKA (reference sequence). The CDR3 nucleotides read TGCAGTGCTAGGGCCACTCCCTACGAGCAGTACTTC. This gives the protein CSARATPYEQYF.

CDR3 DNA: TGTGCCATCAGCCGAGGACAGGATAACGAGCAGTACTTC. Translating it yields CAISRGQDNEQYF. The chain employs TRBV10-3 and TRBJ2-7; TRBD1 aligns across 7 bases. V lost 6 bases, J lost 5 bases, and 7 bases stayed unmatched. The CDR3 length is 13 residues. CDR1 is ENHRY, CDR2 SYGVKD, per germline.

This clonotype was found a few times. This rearrangement joins TRBV5-4 to TRBJ2-5; possibly TRBD1 for D (6 bases). The length of the CDR3 is 15 residues. V was pared by 4 bases and J by 2 bases, with 15 bases between. CDR1 is SGHNT and CDR2 is YYREEE in the germline V gene (reference sequence). The CDR3 loop reads CASSRPDREQETQYF. In nucleotides, the CDR3 is TGTGCCAGCAGCCGCCCGGACAGAGAACAAGAGACCCAGTACTTC.

This clonotype was detected ten times or more. This rearrangement joins TRBV2 to TRBJ2-5, with D unclear. Per the germline V gene, CDR1 is SNHLY and CDR2 is FYNNEI. Deletions cut 4 bases from V and 7 bases from J, with 13 bases between. This CDR3 has 13 amino acids. In nucleotides, the CDR3 is TGTGCCAGCAGTGTCGGCCCCGCTTCGACCCAGTACTTC. This gives the protein CASSVGPASTQYF.

This clonotype was seen a handful of times. The CDR3 protein is CASSFSQETQYF. The DNA for the CDR3 is TGTGCCAGCAGCTTCTCCCAAGAGACCCAGTACTTC. The V and J genes are TRBV7-9 and TRBJ2-5; no reliable D call. The CDR3 is 12 amino acids. V shed 3 bases and J shed 1 base, with 3 bases lying between them. Germline loops: CDR1 SEHNR, CDR2 FQNEAQ (reference sequence).

The chain has TRBV3-1 and TRBJ2-1; a possible D gene is TRBD2 (5 bases). The CDR3 spans 13 residues. The ends were cut back, 3 bases at V and 7 bases at J, with 10 bases in the middle. Germline CDR1 and CDR2: LGHDT and YNNKEL (reference sequence). CDR3 nucleotides: TGTGCCAGCAGCCACTTGGGAGAGAATGAGCAGTTCTTC. Protein sequence: CASSHLGENEQFF.

This clonotype occurred a few times. Because the CDR3's place on the DNA is in doubt, the DNA is left out and the CDR3 is given as listed by TCRdb. The chain joins TRBV15 to TRBJ2-3; TRBD2 is the table's D call and was not checked against the DNA. Looked up from germline, CDR1 is LNHNV and CDR2 is YYDKDF (reference sequence). The CDR3 is 15 amino acids in total, end residues counted. The CDR3 region is CATSILAGGPNTQYF.

This clonotype was observed a handful of times. The chain links TRBV14 to TRBJ1-1; no reliable D call. V was trimmed by 4 bases and J by 4 bases, leaving 10 bases between them. This CDR3 comprises 13 residues. The germline V gene has CDR1 SGHDN and CDR2 FVKESK. CDR3 DNA sequence: TGTGCCAGCAGCCTATGGACCTCCACTGAAGCTTTCTTT. Residues: CASSLWTSTEAFF.

This clonotype came up a few times. The chain links TRBV4-1 to TRBJ2-1; D possibly corresponds to TRBD2 (6 bases). Germline CDR1 is MGHRA and CDR2 is YSYEKL. The CDR3 loop spans 12 amino acids. The V gene lost 3 bases and the J gene lost 12 bases, with 12 bases spanning the gap. CDR3 nucleotide sequence: TGCGCCAGCAGCCAGGTTAGCGGAGCGCAGTTCTTC. Its translation: CASSQVSGAQFF.

At least ten counts were recorded for this clonotype. The rearrangement joins TRBV3-1 to TRBJ2-7, with a possible D match to TRBD2 (6 bases). V lost 6 bases to trimming and J lost 4 bases, with 10 bases between them. Germline values: CDR1 LGHDT, CDR2 YNNKEL (reference sequence). This CDR3 is built from 12 residues. The CDR3 loop reads CASSLGTYEQYF. CDR3 DNA sequence: TGTGCCAGCAGTCTGGGGACTTACGAGCAGTACTTC.

This clonotype was observed a handful of times. The chain combines TRBV9 with TRBJ2-3, with 13 bases identical to TRBD2. V dropped 3 bases and J dropped 2; count of bases not matched to a gene: 3. From germline, CDR1 is SGDLS and CDR2 YYNGEE. The CDR3 has 16 amino acids. DNA of the CDR3: TGTGCCAGCAGCGATGGGACTAGCGGGATCACAGATACGCAGTATTTT. Translated: CASSDGTSGITDTQYF.

The rearrangement uses TRBV3-1 and TRBJ2-7; D gene ambiguous. Trimming cost V 1 base and J 6 bases, with 10 bases left between them. There are 13 residues in the CDR3. The germline CDR1 and CDR2 sequences are LGHDT and YNNKEL (reference sequence). CDR3 sequence reads: CASSQAGRAEQYF. CDR3 DNA: TGTGCCAGCAGCCAAGCGGGCCGCGCCGAGCAGTACTTC.

This clonotype occurred many times. V gene TRBV5-1 combines with J gene TRBJ2-3; D is undetermined. This CDR3 contains 14 residues. Germline values: CDR1 SGHRS, CDR2 YFSETQ. V lost 1 base and J 2 bases, leaving 8 bases between the germline ends. CDR3 region: CASSLQQPTDTQYF. Written as DNA, the CDR3 is TGCGCCAGCAGCTTGCAACAGCCCACAGATACGCAGTATTTT.

The chain recombines TRBV7-6 with TRBJ2-2; D remains ambiguous. V gave up 3 bases and J gave up 1 base, with 0 bases separating them. In germline, CDR1 is SGHVS, CDR2 FNYEAQ. The CDR3 covers 12 residues. The CDR3 DNA reads as TGTGCCAGCAGCTTGAACACCGGGGAGCTGTTTTTT. This encodes CASSLNTGELFF.